The 22 T cell receptor beta chains below all came from one sample that was sequenced in a study of cytomegalovirus exposure and HLA in healthy donors listed by TCRdb under 2017. The library was obtained by the immunoSEQ multiplex PCR assay. For the multiplex PCR, a mixture combining 60 forward primers for TCR Vbeta segments and 13 reverse primers for TCR Jbeta segments was used. TCRdb provides this immuneACCESS table in a form limited to in-frame rearrangements. Some clones are lacking; in checked studies, under half of them reflect an unresolved V gene, and why the rest are absent is not known. This sample has fewer than 130,000 clones in its table, and approximately 79% of those were observed once. Roughly 5.6% of the sample rests with the top ten. The sample was PBMCs. These receptors were obtained from a young man in good health and CMV-seropositive.

The chain is built from TRBV30 and TRBJ2-2, with a tentative D call TRBD1 (5 bases). Looked up from germline, CDR1 is GTSNPN and CDR2 is SVGIG (reference sequence). The CDR3 sequence is 13 residues long. Trimming left V 2 bases short and J 8 bases short, with 12 bases between. The chain's CDR3 is CAWSFGAGGELFF. In nucleotides, the CDR3 is TGTGCCTGGAGTTTTGGGGCAGGAGGGGAGCTGTTTTTT.

The rearrangement links TRBV30 to TRBJ1-2; tentative D call: TRBD1 (5 bases). Germline-derived CDR1 and CDR2 are GTSNPN and SVGIG (reference sequence). The V and J ends lost 4 bases and 3 bases respectively, with 15 bases between them. This CDR3 region has 14 residues. The DNA of the CDR3 is TGTGCCTGGAATTCCGCAGGGCCGGACTATGGCTACACCTTC. Amino acids: CAWNSAGPDYGYTF. The full variable domain, completed using reference TRBV30 and TRBJ1-2, is SQTIHQWPATLVQPVGSPLSLECTVEGTSNPNLYWYRQAAGRGLQLLFYSVGIGQISSEVPQNLSASRPQDRQFILSSKKLLLSDSGFYLCAWNSAGPDYGYTFGSGTRLTVV.

The chain joins TRBV25-1 to TRBJ2-1; D uncertain. The CDR3 runs to 13 residues. The V end lost 4 bases, the J end lost 0 bases, and 4 bases lay between the germline ends. Per germline, CDR1 MGHDK and CDR2 SYGVNS. The CDR3 is CASSGSSYNEQFF. The DNA for the CDR3 is TGTGCCAGCAGTGGGAGCTCCTACAATGAGCAGTTCTTC.

The V and J genes are TRBV30 and TRBJ1-1; possible D gene TRBD1, 6 bases. This CDR3 is 14 amino acids long. Trimming took 5 bases from V and 2 from J, leaving 15 bases between them. Germline loops: CDR1 GTSNPN, CDR2 SVGIG (reference sequence). The CDR3 bases are TGTGCCTGGCATCAGGGGCAGGGAAACACTGAAGCTTTCTTT. This gives the protein CAWHQGQGNTEAFF.

This chain links TRBV18 with TRBJ2-5; 9 bases agree with TRBD2. With V trimmed by 1 base and J by 4 bases, 13 bases remained unmatched. The germline V gene has CDR1 KGHSH and CDR2 LQKENI. This CDR3 comprises 18 residues. CDR3 DNA: TGTGCCAGCTCACCACTCGGGCCAGCGGGGGGTCGAGGAGAGACCCAGTACTTC. It encodes CASSPLGPAGGRGETQYF. The variable domain in full, with the rest retrieved from reference TRBV18 and TRBJ2-5, is NAGVMQNPRHLVRRRGQEARLRCSPMKGHSHVYWYRQLPEEGLKFMVYLQKENIIDESGMPKERFSAEFPKEGPSILRIQQVVRGDSAAYFCASSPLGPAGGRGETQYFGPGTRLLVL.

This clone appeared once. The junction shows a germline mismatch at one end, possibly a read error. The CDR3 region has the DNA TGTGTCAGCAGTTTATCGGTGAGCATGAACACTGAAGCTTTCTTT. This gives the protein CVSSLSVSMNTEAFF. V usage is TRBV27 and J usage is TRBJ1-1; D remains ambiguous. The CDR3 totals 15 residues. Per the germline V gene, CDR1 is MNHEY and CDR2 is SMNVEV (reference sequence).

This chain uses TRBV30 with TRBJ1-1; D perhaps matches TRBD1 (6 bases). Per germline, CDR1 GTSNPN and CDR2 SVGIG (reference sequence). Between the trimmed V and J ends, which lost 5 bases and 0 bases, there was a span of 10 bases. The CDR3 is 13 residues long. The CDR3 DNA is TGTGCCTGGGAGGACAGCCTGAACACTGAAGCTTTCTTT. Protein sequence: CAWEDSLNTEAFF.

The chain couples TRBV19 to TRBJ2-5, with 7 bases matching TRBD2. This CDR3 is built from 13 residues. Trimming cost V 4 bases and J 2 bases; bases outside gene matches: 1. Looked up from germline, CDR1 is LNHDA and CDR2 is SQIVND (reference sequence). For the CDR3, the DNA is TGTGCCAGTAGTACCGGGGGGCAAGAGACCCAGTACTTC. Translated: CASSTGGQETQYF.

The V call is TRBV9, the J call TRBJ2-1; perhaps TRBD2 as D (5 bases). CDR3 length: 15 residues. The germline CDR1 and CDR2 sequences are SGDLS and YYNGEE. Trimming pared 4 bases from V and 0 bases from J, leaving 11 bases between. CDR3 nucleotide sequence: TGTGCCAGCAGCATCAGCGGTGGCTCCTACAATGAGCAGTTCTTC. It translates to CASSISGGSYNEQFF.

This clone was detected only a few times. The J gene is TRBJ2-7, the V gene TRBV5-1; D possibly corresponds to TRBD2 (6 bases). Germline V gene data show CDR1 as SGHRS and CDR2 as YFSETQ. The CDR3 sequence is 15 residues long. V was clipped by 0 bases and J by 3 bases, with 13 bases between them. CDR3 coding DNA: TGCGCCAGCAGCTTGGGCGGGACCAGTAACTACGAGCAGTACTTC. This codes for CASSLGGTSNYEQYF.

The chain has TRBV28 and TRBJ1-5; maybe TRBD1 (5 bases). Germline values: CDR1 MDHEN, CDR2 SYDVKM. The CDR3 consists of 15 residues. Trimming pared 6 bases from V and 1 base from J, leaving 13 bases between. CDR3 amino acids: CASRLTALSNQPQHF. For the CDR3, the DNA is TGTGCCAGCAGACTGACAGCCCTGAGCAATCAGCCCCAGCATTTT.

V usage is TRBV9 and J usage is TRBJ2-3; D call uncertain. The CDR3 totals 16 residues. V lost 1 base and J 2 bases, leaving 14 bases between the germline ends. Germline CDR1 SGDLS, CDR2 YYNGEE. The CDR3: CASSVHPRRYTDTQYF. Written as DNA, the CDR3 is TGTGCCAGCAGCGTACACCCTCGGAGATACACAGATACGCAGTATTTT. Based on the CDR3 plus reference TRBV9 and TRBJ2-3, the full variable domain is DSGVTQTPKHLITATGQRVTLRCSPRSGDLSVYWYQQSLDQGLQFLIQYYNGEERAKGNILERFSAQQFPDLHSELNLSSLELGDSALYFCASSVHPRRYTDTQYFGPGTRLTVL.

Concerning this clone: The same CDR3 arises from other DNA sequences in this sample as well. The chain links TRBV18 to TRBJ1-3; a weak D match, TRBD1 (5 bases). The CDR3 has 16 amino acids. Trimming cost V 2 bases and J 0 bases, with 11 bases left between them. Germline CDR1 KGHSH, CDR2 LQKENI. The CDR3 here is CASSPLGARSGNTIYF. CDR3 nucleotides: TGTGCCAGCTCACCATTAGGGGCCCGCTCTGGAAACACCATATATTTT.

This rearrangement joins TRBV6-1 to TRBJ1-4, with D maybe TRBD1 (6 bases). In germline, CDR1 is MNHNS, CDR2 SASEGT. CDR3 length: 15 amino acids. Between the trimmed V and J ends, which lost 3 bases and 8 bases, there was a span of 16 bases. The CDR3 DNA sequence: TGTGCCAGCAGTGACTCGGGCCCGCAGGGGGAAAAACTGTTTTTT. Protein: CASSDSGPQGEKLFF.

The V and J genes are TRBV7-7 and TRBJ2-1; 13 bases are a match to TRBD2. CDR1 is SSHAT, CDR2 FNYEAQ, per germline (reference sequence). There are 15 residues in the CDR3. Trimming cost V 5 bases and J 7 bases; bases outside gene matches: 5. Here the CDR3 reads CASSATSGGGNEQFF. The CDR3 DNA is TGTGCCAGCAGCGCCACTAGCGGGGGGGGGAATGAGCAGTTCTTC.

This clone was counted a few times. The chain couples TRBV5-1 to TRBJ1-2; a possible D gene is TRBD1 (6 bases). V was shortened by 0 bases and J by 4 bases, with 16 bases between the two germline ends. This CDR3 comprises 16 residues. Germline values: CDR1 SGHRS, CDR2 YFSETQ. CDR3 DNA sequence: TGCGCCAGCAGCTTGGACAGGTGGGGGGGCAGCTATGGCTACACCTTC. It yields the protein CASSLDRWGGSYGYTF. The full variable domain, completed using reference TRBV5-1 and TRBJ1-2, is KAGVTQTPRYLIKTRGQQVTLSCSPISGHRSVSWYQQTPGQGLQFLFEYFSETQRNKGNFPGRFSGRQFSNSRSEMNVSTLELGDSALYLCASSLDRWGGSYGYTFGSGTRLTVV.

V gene TRBV6-5 combines with J gene TRBJ1-2; 9 bases are shared with TRBD1. The V gene end was trimmed by 0 bases and the J gene end by 3 bases; junction bases not matched to a gene: 2. The length of the CDR3 is 15 residues. Germline CDR1 is MNHEY and CDR2 is SVGAGI. CDR3: CASSYSTGGDYGYTF. CDR3 in DNA: TGTGCCAGCAGTTACTCGACAGGGGGTGACTATGGCTACACCTTC.

The V and J genes are TRBV30 and TRBJ2-7, with 12 bases lining up with TRBD2. Unmatched junction bases numbered 3, after V lost 2 bases and J lost 4 bases. CDR1 and CDR2 (germline): GTSNPN, SVGIG (reference sequence). This CDR3 has 14 residues. The CDR3 loop is CAWSRLAGGYEQYF. The CDR3 DNA reads as TGTGCCTGGAGTCGCCTAGCGGGGGGGTACGAGCAGTACTTC.

The chain is built from TRBV18 and TRBJ1-1; maybe TRBD1 (5 bases). Germline V CDR1 and CDR2: KGHSH, LQKENI. This CDR3 contains 15 residues. Trimming cost V 3 bases and J 2 bases, with 13 bases left between them. CDR3 bases: TGTGCCAGCTCACCGGGCGGGGGAGGTAACACTGAAGCTTTCTTT. Amino acid sequence: CASSPGGGGNTEAFF.

There are a few counts of this clone. The chain couples TRBV4-1 to TRBJ1-3; 9 nucleotides match TRBD1. J gave up 4 bases and V 0 bases, and 1 base lay outside the gene matches. Per the germline V gene, CDR1 is MGHRA and CDR2 is YSYEKL. This CDR3 is 15 amino acids long. The CDR3 DNA is TGCGCCAGCAGCCAAGACGGGACAGGGGGAAACACCATATATTTT. Its translation: CASSQDGTGGNTIYF.

The chain joins TRBV19 to TRBJ2-3; D may be TRBD1 (5 bases). V lost 3 bases and J lost 0, with 13 bases in between. Germline loops: CDR1 LNHDA, CDR2 SQIVND (reference sequence). The CDR3 is made up of 16 amino acids. Here the CDR3 reads CASSMTVKGSTDTQYF. The DNA of the CDR3 is TGTGCCAGTAGTATGACAGTGAAGGGTAGCACAGATACGCAGTATTTT. The entire variable domain, with the rest obtained from reference TRBV19 and TRBJ2-3, is as follows: DGGITQSPKYLFRKEGQNVTLSCEQNLNHDAMYWYRQDPGQGLRLIYYSQIVNDFQKGDIAEGYSVSREKKESFPLTVTSAQKNPTAFYLCASSMTVKGSTDTQYFGPGTRLTVL.

The chain couples TRBV2 to TRBJ1-1; 8 bases are a match to TRBD1. V was pared by 5 bases and J by 7 bases, with 3 bases of the junction left unmatched. Germline V lookup: CDR1 SNHLY, CDR2 FYNNEI. This CDR3 comprises 12 residues. The CDR3 loop reads CASSYGQGEAFF. The CDR3 DNA is TGTGCCAGCAGTTACGGACAGGGTGAAGCTTTCTTT.